Listed below are T cell receptor beta chains from one sample, sequenced in a study of response to subunit inactivated influenza vaccine. Using its own MiXCR run on the RT-PCR reads, TCRdb lists one record per CDR3 protein. The data contain roughly 520,000 distinct CDR3 sequences, approximately 24% of them singletons. The sample in question was CD4+ T cells sorted from PBMCs, obtained roughly 5 days after vaccination. The receptor source for this set is a man in his fifties who received an inactivated influenza vaccine. Each CDR3 is given with its conserved first and last residue. A D gene is named only where the DNA matches it firmly. Only some rows state a clone size, as once, few, many or a class for expanded clones.

abundance,d_gene,v_gene,j_gene,CDR3nt,CDR3aa
few,.,TRBV29-1,TRBJ2-7,TGCAGCGTCAGGGGCCTGACAAGTTGGAGTGTGGAGTACTTC,CSVRGLTSWSVEYF
few,TRBD2,TRBV20-1,TRBJ2-1,TGCGCTCCGGCTAGCGGGGGCTACAATGAGCAGTTCTTC,CAPASGGYNEQFF
.,TRBD2,TRBV20-1,TRBJ2-2,TGCAGTGCTAATCGGGGGGGTCCACGCACCGGGGAGCTGTTTTTT,CSANRGGPRTGELFF
few,TRBD1,TRBV6-5,TRBJ2-7,TGTGCCAGCAGTTACTCTGGAGACAGGGGCAACGAGCAGTACTTC,CASSYSGDRGNEQYF
few,TRBD1,TRBV6-1,TRBJ2-2,TGTGCCAGCAGTCTCTGGGGGGGACAGGGGCTGGTCGGGGAGCTGTTTTTT,CASSLWGGQGLVGELFF
.,.,TRBV20-1,TRBJ1-5,TGCAGTGCTAGAGGGGCAGGGGATCAGCCCCAGCATTTT,CSARGAGDQPQHF
many,.,TRBV28,TRBJ2-7,TGTGCCAGCAGCGGGGCACGGCGGTTTGACGAGCAGTACTTC,CASSGARRFDEQYF
few,TRBD2,TRBV7-6,TRBJ2-1,TGTGCCAGCAGCTTAGCTGGCGGGGGAGGTGACAATGAGCAGTTCTTC,CASSLAGGGGDNEQFF
few,.,TRBV7-2,TRBJ1-5,TGTGCCAGCAGCTCAGGGGAGGTCAATCAGCCCCAGCATTTT,CASSSGEVNQPQHF
.,.,TRBV10-3,TRBJ2-4,TGTGCCATCGCGGACAGCCACATTCAGTACTTC,CAIADSHIQYF
few,.,TRBV27,TRBJ1-1,TGTGCCAGCAGTTTGGACAAGCGGAACACTGAAGCTTTCTTT,CASSLDKRNTEAFF
many,.,TRBV5-5,TRBJ1-2,TGTGCCAGCAGCCCAGGAGCAGCTATCCCAGCTAACTATGGCTACACCTTC,CASSPGAAIPANYGYTF
many,.,TRBV12-3/TRBV12-4,TRBJ1-2,TGTGCCAGCAGCGGTGGGGGGGTGGACTATGGCTACACCTTC,CASSGGGVDYGYTF